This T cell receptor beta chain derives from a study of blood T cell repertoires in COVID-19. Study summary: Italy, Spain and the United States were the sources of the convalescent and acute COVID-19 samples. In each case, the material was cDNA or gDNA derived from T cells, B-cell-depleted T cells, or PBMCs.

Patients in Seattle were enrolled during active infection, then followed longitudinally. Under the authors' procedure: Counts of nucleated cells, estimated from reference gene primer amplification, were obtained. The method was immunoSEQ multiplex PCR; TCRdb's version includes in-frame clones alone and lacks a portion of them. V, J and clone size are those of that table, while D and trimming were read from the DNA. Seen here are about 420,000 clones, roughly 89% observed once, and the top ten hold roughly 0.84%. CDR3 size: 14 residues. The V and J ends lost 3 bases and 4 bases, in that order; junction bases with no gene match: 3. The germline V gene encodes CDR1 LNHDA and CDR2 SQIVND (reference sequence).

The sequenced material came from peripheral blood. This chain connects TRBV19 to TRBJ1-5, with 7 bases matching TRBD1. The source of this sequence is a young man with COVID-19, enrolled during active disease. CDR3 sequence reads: CASSMGQINQPQHF. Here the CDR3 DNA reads TGTGCCAGTAGTATGGGACAGATTAATCAGCCCCAGCATTTT. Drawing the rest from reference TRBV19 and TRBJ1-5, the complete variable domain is DGGITQSPKYLFRKEGQNVTLSCEQNLNHDAMYWYRQDPGQGLRLIYYSQIVNDFQKGDIAEGYSVSREKKESFPLTVTSAQKNPTAFYLCASSMGQINQPQHFGDGTRLSIL.